This T cell receptor beta chain was observed in a study of regulatory T cells in long-lasting Graves disease. Study information: Antithyroid drug intake by newly diagnosed Graves' patients had lasted under 3 months. Study-wide findings and caveats: Authors noted too few samples as a limitation.

On this clonotype: The target antigen is unknown.

Time point meaning: newly diagnosed GD, antithyroid drugs for less than 3 months. Making the TCR library involved RNA that had been extracted from PBMCs. J gave up 4 bases and V 4 bases, and 9 bases lay outside the gene matches. This CDR3 is 15 amino acids long. The TCR beta library used iRepertoire HTBI primers with Arm-PCR amplification of CDR3. TCRdb fed the multiplex PCR reads into MiXCR, producing one record per CDR3 protein. The sample holds roughly 400,000 distinct CDR3 sequences; around 17% are singletons and the top ten take approximately 22%. These data also formed part of another study, on T cells in Graves' hyperthyroidism and ophthalmopathy. As that study records: By a 13 V-J model, ophthalmopathy was set apart from stable hyperthyroidism.

The material sequenced was peripheral blood mononuclear cells (PBMCs), taken at new diagnosis, from a patient treated with antithyroid drugs. The V call is TRBV12-3 or TRBV12-4, the J call TRBJ2-5; 7 bases fit TRBD2. This TCR was recovered from a young woman with Graves disease. The CDR3 loop is CASSSLGGVGETQYF. The CDR3 nucleotides are TGTGCCAGCAGTTCCTTGGGGGGGGTAGGAGAGACCCAGTACTTC.